The TCR beta chain under discussion was sequenced for a study of post-analysis software for immune sequencing data. General study findings and limits: For normalized Chao1 diversity, multiple sclerosis patients scored significantly lower than controls did. Patients used several TRBV segments, including TRBV5-6, TRBV5-1 and TRBV20-1, more often than controls.

The germline CDR1 and CDR2 sequences are DFQATT and SNEGSKA (reference sequence). The CDR3 extends over 13 amino acids. A word on this clonotype: Its antigen is unidentified.

Unique molecular identifiers were present in the TCR beta cDNA libraries. Via MiXCR, TCRdb re-called the PCR reads, giving one row per CDR3 protein. The sample has 700,000 to 900,000 distinct CDR3 sequences, about 43% seen once; the top ten hold 4.9%. The chain couples TRBV20-1 to TRBJ2-4; D gene ambiguous. The DNA end favors TRBJ2-7, so the J call may be wrong. This clonotype was sampled from a girl aged 5-17 years with multiple sclerosis. The sequencing input was blood. This CDR3 reads CSARGRVTYEQYF. CDR3 sequence (DNA): TGCAGTGCTAGGGGTAGGGTAACCTACGAGCAGTACTTC.